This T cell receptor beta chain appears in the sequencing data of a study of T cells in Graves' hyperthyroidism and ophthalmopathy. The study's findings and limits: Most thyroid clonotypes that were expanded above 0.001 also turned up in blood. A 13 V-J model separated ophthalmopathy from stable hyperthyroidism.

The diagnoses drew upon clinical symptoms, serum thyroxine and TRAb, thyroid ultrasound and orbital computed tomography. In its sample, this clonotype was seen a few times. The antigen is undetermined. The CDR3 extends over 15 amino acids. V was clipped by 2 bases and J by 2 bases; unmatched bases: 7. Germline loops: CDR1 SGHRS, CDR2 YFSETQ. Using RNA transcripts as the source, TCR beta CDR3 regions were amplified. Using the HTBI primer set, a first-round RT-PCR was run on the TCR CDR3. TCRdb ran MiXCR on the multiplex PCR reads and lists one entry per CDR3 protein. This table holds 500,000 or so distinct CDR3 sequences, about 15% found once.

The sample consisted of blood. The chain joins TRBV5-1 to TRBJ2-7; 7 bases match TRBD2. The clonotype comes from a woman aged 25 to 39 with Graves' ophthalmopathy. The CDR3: CASSFGGGRAYEQYF. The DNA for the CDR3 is TGCGCCAGCAGCTTTGGGGGGGGACGGGCCTACGAGCAGTACTTC.